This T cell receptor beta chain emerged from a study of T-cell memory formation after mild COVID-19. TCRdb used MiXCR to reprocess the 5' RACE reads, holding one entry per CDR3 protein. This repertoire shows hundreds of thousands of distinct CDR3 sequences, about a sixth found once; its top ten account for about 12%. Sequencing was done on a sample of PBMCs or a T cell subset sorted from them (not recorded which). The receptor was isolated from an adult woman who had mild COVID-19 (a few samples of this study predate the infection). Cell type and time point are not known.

CDR3 bases: TGTGCCAGCAGCTTATCCCCCAGGGGGAGCGGGTCAACTGGCGAGCAGTACTTC. This codes for CASSLSPRGSGSTGEQYF. This sequence joins TRBV7-3 and TRBJ2-7; the D gene is possibly TRBD1 (7 bases). Trimming pared 2 bases from V and 6 bases from J, leaving 26 bases between. The CDR3 covers 18 residues. Germline values: CDR1 SGHTA, CDR2 FQGTGA.